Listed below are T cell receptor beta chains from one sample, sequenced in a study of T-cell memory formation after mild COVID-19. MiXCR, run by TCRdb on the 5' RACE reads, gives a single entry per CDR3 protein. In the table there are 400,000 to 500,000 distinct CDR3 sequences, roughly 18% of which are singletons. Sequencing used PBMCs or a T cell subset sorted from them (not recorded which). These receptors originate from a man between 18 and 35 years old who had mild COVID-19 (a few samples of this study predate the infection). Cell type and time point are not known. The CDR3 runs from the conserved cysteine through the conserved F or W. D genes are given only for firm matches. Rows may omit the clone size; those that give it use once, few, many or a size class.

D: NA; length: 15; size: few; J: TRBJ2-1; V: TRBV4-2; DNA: TGTGCCAGCAGCCCTTCCCCGCTGGGCGGGGATGAGCAGTTCTTC; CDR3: CASSPSPLGGDEQFF
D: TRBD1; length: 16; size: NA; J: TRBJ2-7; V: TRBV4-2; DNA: TGTGCCAGCAGCCAAGAGGGGACAGGGGGAATCTACGAGCAGTACTTC; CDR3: CASSQEGTGGIYEQYF
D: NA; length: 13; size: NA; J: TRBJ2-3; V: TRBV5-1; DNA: TGCGCCAGCAGCTTTTACGACACAGATACGCAGTATTTT; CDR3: CASSFYDTDTQYF
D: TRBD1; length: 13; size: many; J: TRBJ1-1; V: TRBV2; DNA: TGTGCCAGCAGCCAGGGGGCGGGAACTGAAGCTTTCTTT; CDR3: CASSQGAGTEAFF
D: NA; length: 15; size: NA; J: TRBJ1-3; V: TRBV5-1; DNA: TGCGCCAGCAGCCGGGGTGGGACGGATGGAAACACCATATATTTT; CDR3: CASSRGGTDGNTIYF
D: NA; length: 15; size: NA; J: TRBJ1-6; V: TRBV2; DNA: TGTGCCAGCAGTGAAGACAGCTCCTATAATTCACCCCTCCACTTT; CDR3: CASSEDSSYNSPLHF
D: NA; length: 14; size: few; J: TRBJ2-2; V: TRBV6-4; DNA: TGTGCCAGCAGTCGGGCAGGGAACACCGGGGAGCTGTTTTTT; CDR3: CASSRAGNTGELFF
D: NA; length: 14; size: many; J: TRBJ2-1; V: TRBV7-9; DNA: TGTGCCAGCAGCCCAGAGGGGTTAGGCAATGAGCAGTTCTTC; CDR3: CASSPEGLGNEQFF
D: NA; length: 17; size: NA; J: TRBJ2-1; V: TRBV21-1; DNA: TGTGCCAGCAGCAAAGCTAAGGGGGGAAGCTCCTACAATGAGCAGTTCTTC; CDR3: CASSKAKGGSSYNEQFF
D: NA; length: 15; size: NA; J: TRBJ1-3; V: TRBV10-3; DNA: TGTGCCATCAGTGAGTCTCAAGGGGCTGGAAACACCATATATTTT; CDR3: CAISESQGAGNTIYF
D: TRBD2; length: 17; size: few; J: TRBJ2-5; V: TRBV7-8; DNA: TGTGCCAGCAGCTTAGCCAAGCGGGGGAGCTACCAAGAGACCCAGTACTTC; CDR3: CASSLAKRGSYQETQYF
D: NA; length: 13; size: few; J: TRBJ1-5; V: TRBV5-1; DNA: TGCGCCAGCGCGGCAGGGAACAATCAGCCCCAGCATTTT; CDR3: CASAAGNNQPQHF
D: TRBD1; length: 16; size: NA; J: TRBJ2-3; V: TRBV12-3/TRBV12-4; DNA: TGTGCCAGCACCGGGGACAGGGAATATGGCACAGATACGCAGTATTTT; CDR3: CASTGDREYGTDTQYF
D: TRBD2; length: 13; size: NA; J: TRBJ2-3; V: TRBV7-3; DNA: TGTGCCAGCAGCTTTCAAAGCGGGGGGATCAAGTATTTT; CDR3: CASSFQSGGIKYF
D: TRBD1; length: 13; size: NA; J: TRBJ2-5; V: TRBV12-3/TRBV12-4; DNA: TGTGCCAGCAGCCCGACAGGGGTTGAGACCCAGTACTTC; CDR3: CASSPTGVETQYF
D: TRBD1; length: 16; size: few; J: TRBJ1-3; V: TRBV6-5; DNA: TGTGCCAGCAGTTCGGGACAGGGATCGGCCGGAAACACCATATATTTT; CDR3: CASSSGQGSAGNTIYF
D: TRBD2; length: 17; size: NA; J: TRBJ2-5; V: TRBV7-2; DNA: TGTGCCAGCAGCTTAGAGAATTTAGCGGGAGCACAAGAGACCCAGTACTTC; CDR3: CASSLENLAGAQETQYF
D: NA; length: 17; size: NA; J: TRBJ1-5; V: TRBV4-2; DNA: TGTGCCAGCAGCCACCCGATTTCGGGACCACTCAATCAGCCCCAGCATTTT; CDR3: CASSHPISGPLNQPQHF
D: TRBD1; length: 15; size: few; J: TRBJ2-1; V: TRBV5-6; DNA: TGTGCCAGCAGCTTGCGGACAGGGACCTACAATGAGCAGTTCTTC; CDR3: CASSLRTGTYNEQFF
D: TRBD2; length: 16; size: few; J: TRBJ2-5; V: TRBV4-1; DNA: TGCGCCAGCAGCCAAGAGGGGCTAGCGGCCCGTGAGACCCAGTACTTC; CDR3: CASSQEGLAARETQYF
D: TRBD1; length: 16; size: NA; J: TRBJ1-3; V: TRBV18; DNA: TGTGCCAGCTCACCACGGACAGGGCCGGCAGGAAACACCATATATTTT; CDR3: CASSPRTGPAGNTIYF
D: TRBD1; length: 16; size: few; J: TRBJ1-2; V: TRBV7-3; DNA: TGTGCCAGCAGCAACCCGAACAGGGGATCTAACTATGGCTACACCTTC; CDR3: CASSNPNRGSNYGYTF
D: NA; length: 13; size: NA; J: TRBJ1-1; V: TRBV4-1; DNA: TGCGCCAGCAGCCAAGTCGGGGCCACTGAAGCTTTCTTT; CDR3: CASSQVGATEAFF
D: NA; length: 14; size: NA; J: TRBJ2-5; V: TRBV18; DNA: TGTGCCAGCTCACCCGGAGAGGGGAAAGAGACCCAGTACTTC; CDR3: CASSPGEGKETQYF
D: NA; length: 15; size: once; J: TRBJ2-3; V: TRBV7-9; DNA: TGTGCCAGCAGCTTAATGCGAACAGGGCGAATTACGCAGTATTTT; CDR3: CASSLMRTGRITQYF
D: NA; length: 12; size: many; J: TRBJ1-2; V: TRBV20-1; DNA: TGCAGTGCTAGTCGGAGGGATTATGGCTACACCTTC; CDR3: CSASRRDYGYTF
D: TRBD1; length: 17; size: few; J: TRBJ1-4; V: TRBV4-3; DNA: TGCGCCAGCAGCCAATCCCCGAGGGGGACAGTTAATGAAAAACTGTTTTTT; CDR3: CASSQSPRGTVNEKLFF